Each of the 8 T cell receptor beta chains below was sequenced from the same sample in a study of cytomegalovirus exposure and HLA in healthy donors. 60 Vbeta and 13 Jbeta primers were used in PCR. Using immunoSEQ multiplex PCR, the repertoire was profiled, and TCRdb retains in-frame clones only, with some absent. The sample has 130,000 to 150,000 clones; around 78% are singletons. Sequencing was done on a sample of PBMCs. These receptors were taken from a young woman in good health and CMV-seronegative.

This clone was found once. The CDR3 here is CASSSPARTSGRTGSYNEQFF. In DNA form, the CDR3 reads TGTGCCAGCAGCTCCCCCGCCCGGACTAGCGGGAGGACTGGGTCCTACAATGAGCAGTTCTTC. This chain links TRBV9 with TRBJ2-1, with 14 positions matching TRBD2. CDR1 SGDLS and CDR2 YYNGEE come from the germline V gene. The CDR3 runs to 21 residues. J gave up 1 base and V 4 bases, and 16 bases lay outside the gene matches.

This clone showed up just a few times. The J gene is TRBJ1-3, the V gene TRBV6-6; 9 nucleotides line up with TRBD1. Germline V CDR1 and CDR2: MNHNY, SVGAGI (reference sequence). V gave up 0 bases and J gave up 4 bases; unmatched junction bases: 4. This CDR3 has 16 residues. The CDR3 loop is CASSYSGQGSGNTIYF. CDR3 DNA sequence: TGTGCCAGCAGTTACTCGGGACAGGGTTCGGGAAACACCATATATTTT.

The chain couples TRBV10-3 to TRBJ1-5, with D tentatively TRBD1 (5 bases). The germline gives CDR1 ENHRY, CDR2 SYGVKD. Trimming pared 0 bases from V and 2 bases from J, leaving 14 bases between. This CDR3 has 17 residues. The CDR3 nucleotides read TGTGCCATCAGTGAGTCTCGGTCTGTAGGGGGCAATCAGCCCCAGCATTTT. Protein: CAISESRSVGGNQPQHF.

The chain employs TRBV9 and TRBJ2-7; D gene uncertain. The CDR3 has 16 residues. The V gene lost 3 bases and the J gene lost 2 bases, with 18 bases spanning the gap. Germline V CDR1 and CDR2: SGDLS, YYNGEE. CDR3 DNA sequence: TGTGCCAGCAGCGCCAGTGGTGGTTGGAGCACCTACGAGCAGTACTTC. Amino acids: CASSASGGWSTYEQYF.

The gene calls are TRBV11-2 and TRBJ2-1, with D perhaps TRBD1 (6 bases). V was pared by 5 bases and J by 0 bases, with 17 bases between. The germline V gene has CDR1 SGHAT and CDR2 FQNNGV. The CDR3 covers 17 residues. DNA for the CDR3: TGTGCCAGCAGCCTAGGGTCCGGACAGAGCTCCTACAATGAGCAGTTCTTC. It specifies CASSLGSGQSSYNEQFF.

The V gene is TRBV9, the J gene TRBJ1-2; TRBD1 is a possible D gene (6 bases). Per the germline V gene, CDR1 is SGDLS and CDR2 is YYNGEE. CDR3 length equals 20 residues. V lost 1 base, J lost 0 bases, and 25 bases lay in between. CDR3 nucleotides: TGTGCCAGCAGCGTAAATCGCGACAGGCCGAGTCCAATAACTAACTATGGCTACACCTTC. Its translation is CASSVNRDRPSPITNYGYTF.

This clone has a handful of counts. The chain employs TRBV18 and TRBJ1-3; 8 bases are shared with TRBD1. V was pared by 5 bases and J by 4 bases, with 13 bases of the junction left unmatched. This CDR3 spans 17 amino acids. CDR1 is KGHSH, CDR2 LQKENI, per germline. Here the CDR3 reads CASSTLSDRAGGNTIYF. The CDR3 DNA reads TGTGCCAGCTCAACTCTATCGGACAGGGCGGGCGGAAACACCATATATTTT.

The rearrangement uses TRBV5-1 and TRBJ2-3; possibly TRBD1 for D (5 bases). Trimming pared 7 bases from V and 6 bases from J, leaving 15 bases between. CDR1 SGHRS and CDR2 YFSETQ come from the germline V gene. The CDR3 spans 13 residues. For the CDR3, the DNA is TGCGCCAGCGGGGCAGGTCTTGATGATACGCAGTATTTT. Translating it yields CASGAGLDDTQYF.